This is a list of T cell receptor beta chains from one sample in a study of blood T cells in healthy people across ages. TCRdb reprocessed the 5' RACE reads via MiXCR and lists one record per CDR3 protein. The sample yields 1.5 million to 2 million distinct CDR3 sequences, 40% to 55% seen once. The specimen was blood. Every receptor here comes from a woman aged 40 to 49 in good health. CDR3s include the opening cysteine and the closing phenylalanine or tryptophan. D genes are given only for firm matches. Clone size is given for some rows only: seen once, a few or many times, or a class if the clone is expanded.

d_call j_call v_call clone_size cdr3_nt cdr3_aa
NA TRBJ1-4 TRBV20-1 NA TGCAGTGCGCCGACGGGGACCGGGGGGAAACTGTTTTTT CSAPTGTGGKLFF
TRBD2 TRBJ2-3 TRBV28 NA TGTGCCAGCAGTTTCCTAGCGGGGATGACAGATACGCAGTATTTT CASSFLAGMTDTQYF
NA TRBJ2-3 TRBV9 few TGTGCCAGCAGCGAAACAGGTTGGCGCACAGATACGCAGTATTTT CASSETGWRTDTQYF
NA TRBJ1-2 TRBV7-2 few TGTGCCAGCAGCTTAGAGAATTTTCCTAACTATGGCTACACCTTC CASSLENFPNYGYTF
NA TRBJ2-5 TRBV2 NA TGTGCCAGCAGCGGGTCCCACCTCGAGACCCAGTACTTC CASSGSHLETQYF
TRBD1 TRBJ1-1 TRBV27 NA TGTGCCAGCAGGATCCAGGGGGGAGGCACTGAAGCTTTCTTT CASRIQGGGTEAFF
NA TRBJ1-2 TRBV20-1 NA TGCAGTGCCGATACCCGACAAGGAAACTATGGCTACACCTTC CSADTRQGNYGYTF
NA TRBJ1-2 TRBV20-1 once TGCAGTGCTACCGATACAACTAACTATGGCTACACCTTC CSATDTTNYGYTF
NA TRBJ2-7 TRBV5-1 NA TGCGCCAGCAGCTTGGTTGCCTCCATAGGGTACGAGCAGTACTTC CASSLVASIGYEQYF
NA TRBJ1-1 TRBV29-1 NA TGCAGCGTTGAGGTCATGAACACTGAAGCTTTCTTT CSVEVMNTEAFF
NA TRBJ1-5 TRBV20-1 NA TGCAGTGCTAGAGCCCAGGGGTACAATCAGCCCCAGCATTTT CSARAQGYNQPQHF
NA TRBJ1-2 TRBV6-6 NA TGTGCCAGCAGATCCCGGGACATCACGAACATGGGCTACACCTTC CASRSRDITNMGYTF
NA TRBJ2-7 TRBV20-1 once TGCAGTGCTAGCGGGGACACCAACTACGGGCAGTACTTC CSASGDTNYGQYF
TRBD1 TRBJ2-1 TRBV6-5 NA TGTGCCAGCAGTTACGACAGGGGGTTTAACAATGAGCAGTTCTTC CASSYDRGFNNEQFF
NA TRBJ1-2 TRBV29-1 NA TGCAGCGTTCTGCATGATAACTATGGCTACACCTTC CSVLHDNYGYTF
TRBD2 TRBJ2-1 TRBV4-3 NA TGCGCCAGCAGCCAAGATAGCGCCAGCGGGGGGGCTTTAGACAATGAGCAGTTCTTC CASSQDSASGGALDNEQFF
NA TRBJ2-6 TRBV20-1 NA TGCAGTGCCCCGGAACCATCCGTTTTGAGTGGGGCCAACGTCCTGACTTTC CSAPEPSVLSGANVLTF
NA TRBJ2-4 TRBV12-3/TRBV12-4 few TGTGCCAGCAGTTTGCTCATGGGAGTAGGGATACTAGCCAAAAACATTCAGTACTTC CASSLLMGVGILAKNIQYF
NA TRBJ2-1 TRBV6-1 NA TGTGCCAGCAGTGAATTGGGTTACAATGAGCAGTTCTTC CASSELGYNEQFF
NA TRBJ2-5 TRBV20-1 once TGCAGTCATACGGGGGCCGGGGAGACCCAGTACTTC CSHTGAGETQYF
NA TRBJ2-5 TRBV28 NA TGTGCCAGCCAACCAGTCGGCGGGGAGACCCAGTACTTC CASQPVGGETQYF
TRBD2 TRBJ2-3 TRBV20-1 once TGCAGTGCTAGACGACTAGCGGGGGGGGTATCGGATACGCAGTATTTT CSARRLAGGVSDTQYF
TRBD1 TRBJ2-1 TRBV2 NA TGTGCCAGCCTACGGGACAGAGAGCAGTTCTTC CASLRDREQFF
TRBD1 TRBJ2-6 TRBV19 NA TGTGCCAGTAACTCCCCCACAGGGGGGCCTGGGGCCAGCGTCCTGACTTTC CASNSPTGGPGASVLTF
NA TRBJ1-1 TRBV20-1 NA TGCAGTGCTAGAGCGGCCCCCTCTGGTTTCTTT CSARAAPSGFF
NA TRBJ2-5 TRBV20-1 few TGCAGTGCTAGTCGTGGTGGAAAGAGCCAAGAGACCCAGTACTTC CSASRGGKSQETQYF
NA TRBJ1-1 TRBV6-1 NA TGTGCCAGCACCGGGTTGAACACTGAAGCTTTCTTT CASTGLNTEAFF
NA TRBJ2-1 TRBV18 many TGTGCCAGCAGCCCAAGGGATGAGCAGTTCTTC CASSPRDEQFF
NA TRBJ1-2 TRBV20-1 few TGCAGAGGGCAGGGCCAGGGTAACTATGGCTACACCTTC CRGQGQGNYGYTF
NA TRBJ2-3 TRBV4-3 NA TGCGCCAGCAGCCAAGATAGCGGCCAGCTTGGAGAGTATTTT CASSQDSGQLGEYF
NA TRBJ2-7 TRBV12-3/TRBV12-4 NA TGTGCCAGCAGTCGGACATCGGAAGCGAATGAGCAGTACTTC CASSRTSEANEQYF
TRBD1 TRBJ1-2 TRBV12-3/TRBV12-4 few TGTGCCAGCAGTGTAGGGACAGGGCAATCCTATGGCTACACCTTC CASSVGTGQSYGYTF
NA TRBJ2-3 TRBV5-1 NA TGCGCCAGCAGCTTGGGGCTCACAGGGTTTTACACAGATACGCAGTATTTT CASSLGLTGFYTDTQYF
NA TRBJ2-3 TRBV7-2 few TGTGCCAGCAGCTTCGGCCCCCCTGTGCCGGGGACGCAGTATTTT CASSFGPPVPGTQYF
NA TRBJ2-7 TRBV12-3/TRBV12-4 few TGTGCCAGCAGTGGGGTTCTGGCCTTGGGCTACGAGCAGTACTTC CASSGVLALGYEQYF
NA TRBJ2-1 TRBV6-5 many TGTGCCAGCAGCCGCAATGAGCAGTTCTTC CASSRNEQFF
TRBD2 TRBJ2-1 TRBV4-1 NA TGCGCCAGCAGCCAGTCTAGCGGCTCCTACAATGAGCAGTTCTTC CASSQSSGSYNEQFF
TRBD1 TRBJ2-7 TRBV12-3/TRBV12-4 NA TGTGCCAGCACCAGGACAGGGGGCGTGTCCTACGAGCAGTACTTC CASTRTGGVSYEQYF
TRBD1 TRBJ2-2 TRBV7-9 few TGTGCCAGCATCCCGACAGGGGCCGACACCGGGGAGCTGTTTTTT CASIPTGADTGELFF
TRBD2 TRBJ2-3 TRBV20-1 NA TGCAGTGCTCTTCTAGCGGGGGGGCTTAATACGCAGTATTTT CSALLAGGLNTQYF
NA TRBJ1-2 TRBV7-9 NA TGTGCCAGCAGCAAGATAGGGGGGGGCAGCCATGGCTACACCTTC CASSKIGGGSHGYTF
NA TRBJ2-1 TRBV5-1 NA TGCGCCATCAAGGCAATTAGCGTATACAATGAGCAGTTCTTC CAIKAISVYNEQFF
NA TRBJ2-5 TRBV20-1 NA TGCAGTGCTAGACTAGCGAGGGTGGAGACCCAGTACTTC CSARLARVETQYF
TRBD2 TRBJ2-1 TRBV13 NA TGTGCCAGCAGCTCGGGACTAGCGGGCAATCAGGGTGAGCAGTTCTTC CASSSGLAGNQGEQFF
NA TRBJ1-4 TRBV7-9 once TGTGCCAGCACCTCCTCCGAAAAACTGTTTTTT CASTSSEKLFF
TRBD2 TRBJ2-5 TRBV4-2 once TGTGCCAGCAGCGCCGCTAGCGGGGGAAGAGAGACCCAGTACTTC CASSAASGGRETQYF
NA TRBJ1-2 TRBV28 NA TGTGCCAGCAGTCACGACGGGATCTATGGCTACACCTTC CASSHDGIYGYTF
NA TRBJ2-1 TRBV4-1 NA TGCGCCAGCAGCCAAGAGGCTCACTACAATGAGCAGTTCTTC CASSQEAHYNEQFF
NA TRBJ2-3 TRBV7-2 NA TGTGCCAGCAAGGGGGAGGGGACGCAGTATTTT CASKGEGTQYF
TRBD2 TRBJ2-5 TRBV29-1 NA TGCAGCGTTGGACTAGCGGGGGGCCAAGAGACCCGGTACTTC CSVGLAGGQETRYF
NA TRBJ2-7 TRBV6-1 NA TGTGCCAGTCATAGACTGGGATCCCCCTACGAGCAGTACTTC CASHRLGSPYEQYF
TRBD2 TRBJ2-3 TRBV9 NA TGTGCCAGCACCCGGGGGGGCCTGACAGATACGCAGTATTTT CASTRGGLTDTQYF
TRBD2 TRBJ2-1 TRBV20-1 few TGCAGTGCTAGGGCTAGCGGGGGGGACAACAATGAGCAGTTCTTC CSARASGGDNNEQFF
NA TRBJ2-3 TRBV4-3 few TGCGCCAGCAGCCAAGAGGTAGCAGGGTTGTATGGTGGCACAGATACGCAGTATTTT CASSQEVAGLYGGTDTQYF